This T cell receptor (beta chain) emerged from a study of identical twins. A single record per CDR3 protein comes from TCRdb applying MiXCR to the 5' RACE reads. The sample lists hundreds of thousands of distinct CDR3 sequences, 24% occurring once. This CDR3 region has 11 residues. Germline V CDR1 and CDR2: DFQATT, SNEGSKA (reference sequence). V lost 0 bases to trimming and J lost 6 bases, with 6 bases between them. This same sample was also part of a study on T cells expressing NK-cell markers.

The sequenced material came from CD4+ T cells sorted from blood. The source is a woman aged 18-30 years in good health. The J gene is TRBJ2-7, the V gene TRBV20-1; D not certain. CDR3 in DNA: TGCAGTGCTAGAGACGTGACCGAGCAGTACTTC. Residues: CSARDVTEQYF.